The 27 T cell receptor beta chains below come from one sample, sequenced in a study of blood T cell repertoires in COVID-19. Clones were sequenced by immunoSEQ multiplex PCR, and TCRdb holds only the in-frame ones, with some missing. The data contain about 170,000 clones, approximately 80% of them singletons. The material sequenced was peripheral blood. These receptors came from a woman aged 40 to 55 with COVID-19, enrolled during active disease.

This chain joins TRBV5-6 and TRBJ2-3; no reliable D call. The CDR3 has 14 residues. Germline values: CDR1 SGHDT, CDR2 YYEEEE. Trimming took 0 bases from V and 0 from J, leaving 5 bases between them. CDR3 sequence reads: CASSLGASTDTQYF. The CDR3 DNA is TGTGCCAGCAGCTTGGGAGCGAGCACAGATACGCAGTATTTT.

The chain has TRBV12-3 or TRBV12-4 and TRBJ1-2; D is possibly TRBD1 (6 bases). Between the trimmed V and J ends, which lost 5 bases and 4 bases, there was a span of 11 bases. This CDR3 has 13 residues. The CDR3, as DNA: TGTGCCAGCAGTATCGGACAGAGCTATGGCTACACCTTC. Translated: CASSIGQSYGYTF.

The chain couples TRBV3-1 (or the pseudogene TRBV3-2) to TRBJ2-7; 8 bases align to TRBD1. Trimming took 6 bases from V and 1 from J; bases not matched to a gene: 8. Germline V gives CDR1 LGHDT, CDR2 YNNKEL (reference sequence). This CDR3 has 15 residues. For the CDR3, the DNA is TGTGCCAGCAGTCCAGGGACAGGCGGATCCTACGAGCAGTACTTC. Its protein product is CASSPGTGGSYEQYF.

The J gene is TRBJ1-1, the V gene TRBV2, with D unclear. Germline V gives CDR1 SNHLY, CDR2 FYNNEI. This CDR3 has 13 amino acids. Trimming removed 4 bases at V and 2 bases at J, with 8 bases between. The CDR3 sequence: CASSVQINTEAFF. DNA for the CDR3: TGTGCCAGCAGTGTACAGATAAACACTGAAGCTTTCTTT.

The V call is TRBV7-9, the J call TRBJ1-2; TRBD1 matches at 10 bases. The CDR3 sequence is 18 residues long. CDR1 and CDR2 (germline): SEHNR, FQNEAQ (reference sequence). J gave up 3 bases and V 4 bases, and 14 bases lay outside the gene matches. This CDR3 is CASSYWPPDRGPDYGYTF. In nucleotides, the CDR3 is TGTGCCAGCAGCTATTGGCCCCCCGACAGGGGGCCGGACTATGGCTACACCTTC.

This rearrangement joins TRBV12-3 or TRBV12-4 to TRBJ1-2; D is possibly TRBD1 (6 bases). With 10 bases removed from V and 5 bases from J, the gap between germline ends came to 14 bases. This CDR3 has 12 amino acids. CDR3 region: CATTLTGYGYTF. The CDR3, as DNA: TGTGCCACCACCTTGACAGGTTATGGCTACACCTTC.

The V and J genes are TRBV29-1 and TRBJ2-7; 7 bases line up with TRBD1. There are 13 residues in the CDR3. V gave up 4 bases and J gave up 6 bases; unmatched junction bases: 9. Germline V gene data show CDR1 as SQVTM and CDR2 as ANQGSEA. DNA of the CDR3: TGCAGCGTTGGCCCGACAGGGTCAGGCGAGCAGTACTTC. Protein product: CSVGPTGSGEQYF.

The chain combines TRBV7-9 with TRBJ2-6, with TRBD1 matching 7 bases. Per germline, CDR1 SEHNR and CDR2 FQNEAQ (reference sequence). The CDR3 has 16 residues. V trimming: 9 bases; J trimming: 0 bases; junction bases outside the gene matches: 8. The CDR3 reads CARQGLEDSGANVLTF. In DNA form, the CDR3 reads TGTGCCAGACAGGGGCTTGAAGACTCTGGGGCCAACGTCCTGACTTTC.

This chain uses TRBV2 with TRBJ2-1, with no clear D. This CDR3 has 13 residues. V dropped 8 bases and J dropped 1 base, with 9 bases sitting between them. Germline V gene sequence: CDR1 SNHLY, CDR2 FYNNEI. CDR3 amino acids: CASDRGSYNEQFF. As DNA, the CDR3 is TGTGCCAGCGATCGCGGTTCCTACAATGAGCAGTTCTTC.

The rearrangement joins TRBV28 to TRBJ1-2; weak D call: TRBD1 (5 bases). There are 14 residues in the CDR3. Germline CDR1 MDHEN, CDR2 SYDVKM. V lost 5 bases and J 4 bases, leaving 14 bases between the germline ends. DNA of the CDR3: TGTGCCAGCAGTCCCCAGAACAGGTTCTATGGCTACACCTTC. Translating it yields CASSPQNRFYGYTF.

This clone was seen once. The rearrangement uses TRBV5-4 and TRBJ2-5; D call uncertain. CDR3 length equals 13 residues. The V end lost 2 bases, the J end lost 2 bases, and 7 bases lay between the germline ends. Per germline, CDR1 SGHNT and CDR2 YYREEE (reference sequence). The DNA of the CDR3 is TGTGCCAGCAGCTTAAGACAACAAGAGACCCAGTACTTC. Protein product: CASSLRQQETQYF.

This chain links TRBV18 with TRBJ2-3; TRBD2 aligns across 12 bases. The CDR3 sequence is 15 residues long. Germline V gene lookup returns CDR1 KGHSH and CDR2 LQKENI. J gave up 6 bases and V 6 bases, and 7 bases lay outside the gene matches. In DNA, the CDR3 is TGTGCCAGCTCGGCGCCGGGACTAGCGGGTGATACGCAGTATTTT. The encoded protein is CASSAPGLAGDTQYF.

Written as DNA, the CDR3 is TGCGCCAGCAGCCAAACAGATATTATGGGCTACACCTTC. Translation gives CASSQTDIMGYTF. V usage is TRBV4-1 and J usage is TRBJ1-2, with D hard to call. The V end was cut by 2 bases, the J end by 8 bases, with 12 bases between. Germline CDR1 MGHRA, CDR2 YSYEKL. This CDR3 has 13 residues.

The chain has TRBV20-1 and TRBJ2-2; D is undetermined. The CDR3 loop spans 10 amino acids. The germline V gene encodes CDR1 DFQATT and CDR2 SNEGSKA (reference sequence). V was trimmed by 6 bases and J by 7 bases, leaving 6 bases between them. The DNA for the CDR3 is TGCAGTGCCTTAAACGGGGAGCTGTTTTTT. Its translation: CSALNGELFF.

This chain joins TRBV6-4 and TRBJ2-3, with 9 bases that match TRBD1. Germline V CDR1 and CDR2: MRHNA, SNTAGT. V shed 4 bases and J 1 base; nucleotides not matched to a gene: 3. The CDR3 totals 15 residues. CDR3 nucleotide sequence: TGTGCCAGCAGTGGTACAGGGGGCGGCACAGATACGCAGTATTTT. Translating it yields CASSGTGGGTDTQYF.

The gene calls are TRBV19 and TRBJ2-3; 7 bases are shared with TRBD1. This CDR3 spans 13 amino acids. Trimming took 6 bases from V and 10 from J; bases not matched to a gene: 10. Germline-derived CDR1 and CDR2 are LNHDA and SQIVND (reference sequence). The CDR3 region has the DNA TGTGCCAGTAGCCAGACAGGGAAATCCTCGCAGTATTTT. Residues: CASSQTGKSSQYF.

The chain couples TRBV6-2 or TRBV6-3 to TRBJ2-2; no firm D call. Germline V gene sequence: CDR1 MNHEY, CDR2 SVGEGT. The CDR3 is 14 amino acids. Deletions cut 6 bases from V and 9 bases from J, with 17 bases between. The CDR3 spells CASSRLGRVWELFF. In DNA form, the CDR3 reads TGTGCCAGCAGCCGCTTGGGCAGAGTCTGGGAGCTGTTTTTT.

The gene calls are TRBV18 and TRBJ2-3, with 9 positions matching TRBD1. J was trimmed by 4 bases and V by 5 bases; bases with no gene match: 4. CDR1 and CDR2 (germline): KGHSH, LQKENI. The CDR3 has 14 residues. The DNA for the CDR3 is TGTGCCAGCTCAGCCACAGGGGGCGCAGATACGCAGTATTTT. Residues: CASSATGGADTQYF.

The chain links TRBV19 to TRBJ1-2, with D maybe TRBD1 (5 bases). The germline V gene has CDR1 LNHDA and CDR2 SQIVND (reference sequence). V was cut by 3 bases and J by 8 bases, with 28 bases left in between. The CDR3 is made up of 18 amino acids. As DNA, the CDR3 is TGTGCCAGTAGTATGGATTACCCGACAGACTGGTCGCCTGGCGGCTACACCTTC. Translation: CASSMDYPTDWSPGGYTF.

This clone was seen only a few times. The chain is built from TRBV5-6 and TRBJ2-5, with 7 nucleotides matching TRBD1. The V gene's germline CDR1 is SGHDT and CDR2 YYEEEE. There are 14 residues in the CDR3. V dropped 4 bases and J dropped 5; count of bases not matched to a gene: 8. Written as DNA, the CDR3 is TGTGCCAGCAGCGGAAAGACAGGGTCGGAGACCCAGTACTTC. Translation gives CASSGKTGSETQYF.

This chain links TRBV29-1 with TRBJ2-1, with no clear D. This CDR3 is built from 14 residues. Germline V gene lookup returns CDR1 SQVTM and CDR2 ANQGSEA. Trimming removed 6 bases at V and 0 bases at J, with 12 bases between. The CDR3 nucleotides read TGCAGCGTCCCCAGCGCCTTCTCCTACAATGAGCAGTTCTTC. Translated, it gives CSVPSAFSYNEQFF.

The CDR3 reads CASSQDSFNQPQHF. CDR3 coding DNA: TGTGCCAGCAGCCAAGACAGTTTCAATCAGCCCCAGCATTTT. The V gene is TRBV16, the J gene TRBJ1-5, with D possibly matching TRBD1 (5 bases). Trimming stripped 2 bases from V and 3 bases from J, with 8 bases between. Germline V gives CDR1 KGHSY, CDR2 FQNENV. The CDR3 runs 14 residues.

The chain carries TRBV13 and TRBJ1-5; 7 bases are shared with TRBD1. The CDR3 loop spans 19 amino acids. The germline gives CDR1 PRHDT, CDR2 FYEKMQ (reference sequence). After removal of 5 bases from V and 0 bases from J, the junction contained 16 bases not matched to a gene. CDR3 protein: CASSEGTVPGDYSNQPQHF. CDR3 coding DNA: TGTGCCAGCAGCGAGGGGACAGTCCCCGGAGATTATAGCAATCAGCCCCAGCATTTT.

The V call is TRBV1, the J call TRBJ2-1; the table gives TRBD2 as D, unverified against the DNA. TRBV1 is listed as a pseudogene. The CDR3 length is 14 residues. CDR3 nucleotides: TGCACCAGCAGCCAAGGACGCGGGTATTGTGAGCAGTTCTTC. Residues: CTSSQGRGYCEQFF.

This sequence joins TRBV7-8 and TRBJ1-1; unclear D gene. Germline lookup yields CDR1 SGHVS and CDR2 FQNEAQ. CDR3 size: 12 residues. Trimming pared 1 base from V and 11 bases from J, leaving 11 bases between. CDR3 in amino acids: CASSLEPPLAFF. The CDR3 nucleotides are TGTGCCAGCAGCTTAGAGCCCCCGTTGGCTTTCTTT.

The chain employs TRBV11-2 and TRBJ2-7, with D possibly TRBD1 on 5 matching bases. Between the trimmed V and J ends, which lost 2 bases and 3 bases, there was a span of 14 bases. Germline-derived CDR1 and CDR2 are SGHAT and FQNNGV. This CDR3 is 15 amino acids long. This CDR3 is CASSLSTGQFYEQYF. Here the CDR3 DNA reads TGTGCCAGCAGCTTAAGTACTGGACAATTCTACGAGCAGTACTTC.

The genes are TRBV7-2 and TRBJ1-5, with 11 bases matching TRBD1. J lost 5 bases, V lost 1 base, and 10 bases had no gene match. CDR1 and CDR2 from the germline V gene are SGHTA and FQGNSA. This CDR3 has 18 residues. The DNA of the CDR3 is TGTGCCAGCAGCTTAGATGCCCCGGGACAGGGGGACGATCAGCCCCAGCATTTT. This encodes CASSLDAPGQGDDQPQHF.